The clone carrying this TCR beta chain has a count of ten or more. This sample stems from a study of T-cell reconstitution after alpha-beta-depleted transplantation in children. Germline lookup yields CDR1 SGHDT and CDR2 YYEEEE. CDR3 size: 12 residues. Trimming pared 5 bases from V and 3 bases from J, leaving 9 bases between. A library of TCRbeta sequences, prepared with unique molecular identifiers, was generated. Each CDR3 protein is one row after TCRdb ran MiXCR on the PCR reads. In the table there are 600,000 to 700,000 distinct CDR3 sequences, around a sixth of which are singletons. This TCR derives from a human donor who donated a stem cell graft to a child with acute myeloid leukemia. The rearrangement links TRBV5-6 to TRBJ2-7, with TRBD2 as a possible D gene (6 bases). Material: PBMCs from the stem cell graft donor, obtained from the stem cell graft. In DNA form, the CDR3 reads TGTGCCAGCAGGGCGGGATTCTACGAGCAGTACTTC. This codes for CASRAGFYEQYF.